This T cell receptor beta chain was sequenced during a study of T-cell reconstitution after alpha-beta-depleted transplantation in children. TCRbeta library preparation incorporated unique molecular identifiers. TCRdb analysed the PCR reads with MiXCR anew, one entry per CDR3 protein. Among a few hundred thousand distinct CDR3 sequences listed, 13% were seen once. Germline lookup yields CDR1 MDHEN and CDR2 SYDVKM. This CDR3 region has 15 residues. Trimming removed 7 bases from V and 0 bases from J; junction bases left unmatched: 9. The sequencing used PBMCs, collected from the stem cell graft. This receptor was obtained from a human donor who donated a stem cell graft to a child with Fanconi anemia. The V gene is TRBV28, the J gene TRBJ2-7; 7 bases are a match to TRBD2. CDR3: CASTLGTGGSYEQYF. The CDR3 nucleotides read TGTGCCAGCACCTTAGGTACGGGGGGCTCCTACGAGCAGTACTTC.